The 5 T cell receptor beta chains reported below all come from one sample, sequenced in a study of T cells in Graves' hyperthyroidism and ophthalmopathy. RNA transcripts were the template for amplifying TCR beta CDR3 regions. A set of HTBI primers served as the primers for a first-round RT-PCR of the TCR CDR3. TCRdb independently ran MiXCR on the multiplex PCR reads; one entry per CDR3 protein. Of hundreds of thousands of distinct CDR3 sequences detected, approximately 42% appear once; the ten largest clones hold less than 8.5%. The sequenced sample was peripheral blood or thyroid tissue (not recorded which). The receptors were sampled from an adult man with Graves' disease, either hyperthyroidism or ophthalmopathy (not recorded which).

This clonotype was detected a few times. The chain links TRBV5-4 to TRBJ1-1; D unclear. This CDR3 contains 18 residues. Trimming left V 2 bases short and J 2 bases short, with 22 bases between. The V gene's germline CDR1 is SGHNT and CDR2 YYREEE (reference sequence). The DNA for the CDR3 is TGTGCCAGCAGCTTTATTGTCACTTCCAAGGACGGCAACACTGAAGCTTTCTTT. Translated, it gives CASSFIVTSKDGNTEAFF.

The CDR3 loop is CARDRGLREQYF. The CDR3, as DNA: TGTGCCCGGGACAGGGGGTTGAGGGAGCAGTACTTC. The V call is TRBV2, the J call TRBJ2-7; 11 bases line up with TRBD1. Germline trimming cut 11 bases from V and 7 bases from J; bases unmatched to any gene: 7. The germline gives CDR1 SNHLY, CDR2 FYNNEI. There are 12 residues in the CDR3.

This clonotype has at least ten counts. This chain links TRBV29-1 with TRBJ1-6; no clear D gene. CDR3 length equals 15 residues. The V gene's germline CDR1 is SQVTM and CDR2 ANQGSEA. V lost 4 bases to trimming and J lost 6 bases, with 16 bases between them. CDR3 in DNA: TGCAGCGTTGCTACCGGGCCCGACGTTAATTCACCCCTCCACTTT. Protein sequence: CSVATGPDVNSPLHF. Drawing the rest from reference TRBV29-1 and TRBJ1-6, the complete variable domain is SAVISQKPSRDICQRGTSLTIQCQVDSQVTMMFWYRQQPGQSLTLIATANQGSEATYESGFVIDKFPISRPNLTFSTLTVSNMSPEDSSIYLCSVATGPDVNSPLHFGNGTRLTVT.

This clonotype was counted ten times or more. The gene calls are TRBV7-9 and TRBJ1-1; D not certain. CDR3 length: 13 residues. Germline CDR1 reads SEHNR; CDR2 reads FQNEAQ (reference sequence). V was pared by 5 bases and J by 6 bases, with 13 bases between. CDR3: CASSALRAPEAFF. For the CDR3, the DNA is TGTGCCAGCAGCGCGCTGAGGGCTCCTGAAGCTTTCTTT. The full variable domain, with the rest looked up from reference TRBV7-9 and TRBJ1-1, is DTGVSQNPRHKITKRGQNVTFRCDPISEHNRLYWYRQTLGQGPEFLTYFQNEAQLEKSRLLSDRFSAERPKGSFSTLEIQRTEQGDSAMYLCASSALRAPEAFFGQGTRLTVV.

As regards this clonotype: One end of the junction varies from germline; a read error may be responsible. The V call is TRBV2, the J call TRBJ1-6; D remains unclear. The CDR3 consists of 15 residues. CDR1 and CDR2 (germline): SNHLY, FYNNEI. The chain's CDR3 is CTSRDRAGFKSPLHF. The CDR3 DNA follows: TGTACCAGCAGAGATAGGGCAGGTTTCAAATCACCCCTCCACTTT.